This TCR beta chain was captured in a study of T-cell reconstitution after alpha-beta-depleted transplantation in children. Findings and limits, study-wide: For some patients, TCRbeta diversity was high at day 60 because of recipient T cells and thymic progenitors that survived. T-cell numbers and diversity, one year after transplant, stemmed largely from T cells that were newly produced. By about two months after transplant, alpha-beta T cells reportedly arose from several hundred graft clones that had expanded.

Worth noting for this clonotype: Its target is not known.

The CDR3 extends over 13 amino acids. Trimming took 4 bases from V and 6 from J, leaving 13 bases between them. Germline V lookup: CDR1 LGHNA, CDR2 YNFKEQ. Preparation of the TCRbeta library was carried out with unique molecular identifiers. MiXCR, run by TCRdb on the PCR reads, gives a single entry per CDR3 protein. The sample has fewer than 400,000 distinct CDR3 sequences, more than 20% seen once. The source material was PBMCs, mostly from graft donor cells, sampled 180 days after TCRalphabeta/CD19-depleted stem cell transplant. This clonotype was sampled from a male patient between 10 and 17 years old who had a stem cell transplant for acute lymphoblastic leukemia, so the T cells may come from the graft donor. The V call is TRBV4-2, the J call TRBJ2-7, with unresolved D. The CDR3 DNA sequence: TGTGCCAGCAGCCCCTTGAGGAGCGCCGAGCAGTACTTC. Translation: CASSPLRSAEQYF.